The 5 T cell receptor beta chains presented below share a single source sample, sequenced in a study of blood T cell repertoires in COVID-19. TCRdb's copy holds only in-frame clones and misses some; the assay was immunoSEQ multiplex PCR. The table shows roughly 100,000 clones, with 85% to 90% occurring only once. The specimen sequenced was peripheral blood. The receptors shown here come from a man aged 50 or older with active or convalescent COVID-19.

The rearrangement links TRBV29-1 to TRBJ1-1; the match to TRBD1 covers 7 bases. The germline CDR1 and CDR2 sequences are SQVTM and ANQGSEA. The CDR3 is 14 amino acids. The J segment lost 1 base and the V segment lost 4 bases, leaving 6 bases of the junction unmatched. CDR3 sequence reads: CSVGQGWGNTEAFF. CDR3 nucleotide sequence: TGCAGCGTTGGACAGGGTTGGGGGAACACTGAAGCTTTCTTT.

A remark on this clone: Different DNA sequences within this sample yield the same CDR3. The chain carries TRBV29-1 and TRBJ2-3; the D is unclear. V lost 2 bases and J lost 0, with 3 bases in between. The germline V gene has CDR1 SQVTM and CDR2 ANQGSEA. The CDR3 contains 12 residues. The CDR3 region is CSVEPSTDTQYF. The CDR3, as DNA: TGCAGCGTTGAACCAAGCACAGATACGCAGTATTTT.

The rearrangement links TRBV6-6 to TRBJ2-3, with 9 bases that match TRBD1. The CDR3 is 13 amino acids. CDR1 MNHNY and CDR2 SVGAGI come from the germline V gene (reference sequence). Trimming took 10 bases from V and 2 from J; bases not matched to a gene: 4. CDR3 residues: CATNRGHTDTQYF. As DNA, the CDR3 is TGTGCCACCAACAGGGGGCACACAGATACGCAGTATTTT.

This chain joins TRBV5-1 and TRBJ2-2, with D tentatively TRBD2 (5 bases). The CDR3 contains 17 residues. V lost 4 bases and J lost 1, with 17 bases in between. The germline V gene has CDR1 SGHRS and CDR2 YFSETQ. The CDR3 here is CASSPQTNFKNTGELFF. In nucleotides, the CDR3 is TGCGCCAGCAGCCCCCAGACTAATTTCAAGAACACCGGGGAGCTGTTTTTT.

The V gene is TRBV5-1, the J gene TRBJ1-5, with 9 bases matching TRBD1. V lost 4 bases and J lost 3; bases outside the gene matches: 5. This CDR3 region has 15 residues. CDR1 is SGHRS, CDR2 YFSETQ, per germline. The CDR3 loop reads CASSPGQGFNQPQHF. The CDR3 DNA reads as TGCGCCAGCAGCCCGGGACAGGGATTCAATCAGCCCCAGCATTTT.